Listed here is a single TCR beta chain. The entry originates in a study of shared clonotypes between healthy human individuals. TCRdb's copy holds only in-frame clones and misses some; the assay was immunoSEQ multiplex PCR. The repertoire holds approximately 500,000 clones, with almost 97% as singletons. V shed 6 bases and J 7 bases; nucleotides not matched to a gene: 11. The length of the CDR3 is 15 residues. Germline V gene lookup returns CDR1 MDHEN and CDR2 SYDVKM. The receptor was isolated from a woman in her 30s in good health. The chain has TRBV28 and TRBJ2-7; 11 nucleotides align to TRBD1. The sequenced material came from naive CD4+ T cells sorted from blood. The subset here: CD45RA+ positively selected. DNA of the CDR3: TGTGCCAGCAGCCCCTCCGGGACAGGGGGTTGGGAGCAGTACTTC. As protein: CASSPSGTGGWEQYF.